The TCR beta chain described here comes from a study of vaccination and CD4 T cells after COVID-19. Whole-study context: Post-COVID draws followed diagnosis by a median roughly 99 days (range 35 to 161).

Trimming pared 1 base from V and 8 bases from J, leaving 8 bases between. Per the germline V gene, CDR1 is SNHLY and CDR2 is FYNNEI. This CDR3 is built from 12 residues. This clonotype was observed a handful of times. Its antigen remains unknown. The Oncomine TCR Beta short-read assay was what sequenced the DNA obtained from cultured CD4+ T cells. TCRdb re-called the PCR reads with MiXCR, one entry per CDR3 protein. This table holds around 10,000 distinct CDR3 sequences, approximately 40% found once. General study findings and limits: Median 86.3% of reactive clones detected in convalescent patients emerged only post-vaccination.

Treatment here: approximately nine-day PBMC culture with coronavirus spike peptide pools or control peptides (ViraFEST assay). Expansion of antigen-specific T cells with peptide pools by ViraFEST preceded sequencing of TCRs. V is TRBV2 and J is TRBJ1-2; no reliable D call. The receptor's source is a human donor who had recovered from COVID-19. The sample was CD4+ T cells from blood, cultured in vitro. CDR3 sequence reads: CASSEGLGGYTF. CDR3 sequence (DNA): TGTGCCAGCAGTGAAGGGCTAGGGGGCTACACCTTC. Using reference TRBV2 and TRBJ1-2 for the parts outside the CDR3, the full variable domain is EPEVTQTPSHQVTQMGQEVILRCVPISNHLYFYWYRQILGQKVEFLVSFYNNEISEKSEIFDDQFSVERPDGSNFTLKIRSTKLEDSAMYFCASSEGLGGYTFGSGTRLTVV.